Listed here is a single T cell receptor beta chain. Its antigen specificity is not known. The record originates from a study of monozygotic twins with inflammatory bowel disease (dated by TCRdb to between 2018 and 2020). Notes on the research overall: The complete study included around 30 monozygotic twin pairs: 19 IBD-discordant Danish pairs and nine German pairs, of which four were IBD-concordant and five were IBD-discordant. Each individual had, on average, about 151 000 unique TCRalpha sequences and 181 000 unique TCRbeta sequences available for analysis. The search for disease-associated traits relied mainly on comparing IBD patients with their genetically identical healthy co-twins within discordant pairs. General conclusions and limits of the study: Repertoire similarity did not differ between concordant and discordant twins, possibly due to limited statistical power. Measured by the inverse Simpson index, TCRbeta repertoire diversity was lower in IBD patients than in their healthy co-twins. The analysis was unable to tell different T cell subtypes apart. Compared with healthy twins, IBD patients shared fewer clonotypes with other individuals, and the difference was most pronounced in patients with signs of disease activity. Because patients received different immunosuppressive treatments, the repertoires may have picked up extra background noise and variability between individuals. The results gave no support for a single strong signal or clonotype linked to IBD.

The library was built by means of 5' RACE. Each TCR library was prepared from 3,500 to 4,500 ng of total RNA. cDNA was synthesized with SMARTScribe reverse transcriptase in eight separate reactions per sample. During cDNA synthesis, template switching introduced unique molecular identifiers that contained a 6-nucleotide sample barcode. TCRalpha and TCRbeta cDNA was amplified in two nested PCRs of 16 and 9 cycles, and bead purification was carried out after each PCR. Before amplification, the cDNA was treated with uracil DNA-glycosylase and purified using the QIAquick PCR purification kit. The second PCR added Illumina TruSeq-compatible adapters along with sample-specific barcodes. Library quality and concentration were checked on TapeStation and Qubit, and libraries were pooled at 5 ng each. Sequencing of pooled libraries was carried out on an Illumina HiSeq2500 single-index Rapid Run using 2 x 100 bp reads and custom sequencing primers. Per the source publication's procedure: MiGEC version 1.2.6 was used for UMI-based consensus assembly, which corrected PCR and sequencing errors. MiXCR version 2.1.1 was used for V(D)J alignment, clonotype assembly and CDR3 extraction. Normalisation of gene usage, clonotype sharing and MAIT/NKT TCR abundance was achieved by analysing the top 1000, 10 000 and 20 000 clonotypes per sample. Diversity was computed as the inverse Simpson index with the vegan R package after downsampling to 27 000 UMIs. Statistical testing used paired Mann-Whitney U tests on the discordant twin pairs and applied Benjamini-Hochberg correction for multiple testing. Each CDR3 protein sequence appears as one entry after TCRdb reprocessed the reads, and no DNA is included. In this record, the V and J calls reflect TCRdb's handling and not the investigators' own analysis. The sample's table lists a count of 400,000 or so distinct CDR3 sequences. About 2.2% of the sample goes to the ten largest clones.

From each donor, a roughly 2.5 ml peripheral blood sample was collected into PAXgene tubes and stored at -80 degrees C. Total RNA was isolated from whole blood with the PAXgene blood miRNA kit on an automated QIAcube, without T cell sorting. Peripheral blood from monozygotic twin pairs, either concordant or discordant for inflammatory bowel disease, underwent deep TCRalpha and TCRbeta repertoire profiling that used unique molecular barcoding. For every twin pair, smoking habits were documented, and each individual was categorised as a current, former or never smoker. The CDR3, cysteine through phenylalanine, is 13 amino acids long. No DNA appears here.

The receptor was isolated from a human donor with ulcerative colitis or Crohn's disease, or a healthy co-twin of an affected twin (not recorded which). The chain employs TRBV12-3 or TRBV12-4 and TRBJ2-3; TCRdb reports TRBD1, a call that lacks DNA to check it against. Input material: blood. This receptor carries the CDR3 CASSNRVRDTQYF.